The following is a TCR beta chain sequence with its context. The target antigen is unknown. The data were taken from a study of glioma-infiltrating T cells. Findings of the study overall: Tissue-blood divergence was below expectation in non-neoplastic patients, above in gliomas. Tissue and blood shared very few CDR3 sequences.

Amplification of TCR alpha and beta CDR3 regions from RNA used iRepertoire nested multiplex PCR. TCRdb redid the calling of the multiplex PCR reads with MiXCR, one entry per CDR3 protein. The sample gives some 160,000 distinct CDR3 sequences, over 40% of which show up once; roughly 5.5% is in the top ten. Material: glioma tissue, nonneoplastic brain tissue, or PBMCs (not recorded which). The origin of this receptor is a human donor with low-grade glioma or glioblastoma, undergoing nonglioma brain surgery, or in good health (not recorded which).

The CDR3 loop reads CAISSSFSGEETQYF. CDR3 bases: TGTGCCATCAGCTCATCGTTTAGCGGGGAAGAGACCCAGTACTTC. This chain uses TRBV28 with TRBJ2-5; TRBD2 agrees at 8 bases. The CDR3 has 15 amino acids. Germline lookup yields CDR1 MDHEN and CDR2 SYDVKM. V was pared by 10 bases and J by 3 bases, with 13 bases of the junction left unmatched.